The 31 T cell receptor beta chains in this list originate from one sample, sequenced in a study of Ad26.COV2.S vaccination and SARS-CoV-2 variants. Assay used: immunoSEQ multiplex PCR; TCRdb lists only in-frame clones, some missing. The table records about 250,000 clones, 80% to 90% of them present only once. Treatment here: about 20 received Ad26.COV2.S at low or high dose, single or two shots; about 5 received placebo; per-sample allocation not given. Samples were taken on day 63 after the first vaccine or placebo injection. Sequenced here: peripheral blood, sampled in a trial of Ad26.COV2.S vaccine versus placebo. The receptors derive from a person between 18 and 65 years old who received the Ad26.COV2.S COVID-19 vaccine or a placebo.

This sequence joins TRBV18 and TRBJ2-3; no clear D gene. In germline, CDR1 is KGHSH, CDR2 LQKENI. Trimming took 6 bases from V and 2 from J, leaving 15 bases between them. CDR3 size: 15 residues. CDR3 nucleotide sequence: TGTGCCAGCTCGTCTCTCGACCCTCTCACAGATACGCAGTATTTT. It encodes CASSSLDPLTDTQYF.

The genes are TRBV27 and TRBJ2-1; no firm D call. This CDR3 has 11 residues. V dropped 4 bases and J dropped 6 bases, with 4 bases sitting between them. Germline V gives CDR1 MNHEY, CDR2 SMNVEV (reference sequence). CDR3 residues: CASSYSNEQFF. The CDR3 DNA sequence: TGTGCCAGCAGTTATAGCAATGAGCAGTTCTTC.

V usage is TRBV19 and J usage is TRBJ2-1; 11 nucleotides match TRBD2. In germline, CDR1 is LNHDA, CDR2 SQIVND (reference sequence). The V and J ends lost 1 base and 3 bases, in that order; junction bases with no gene match: 2. The CDR3 runs 16 residues. The DNA for the CDR3 is TGTGCCAGTAGTATAGTTCTAGCGGGGGGCTACAATGAGCAGTTCTTC. It yields the protein CASSIVLAGGYNEQFF.

V usage is TRBV27 and J usage is TRBJ2-1; 7 bases line up with TRBD1. Germline assignment: CDR1 MNHEY and CDR2 SMNVEV (reference sequence). The CDR3 has 18 residues. V shed 5 bases and J 5 bases; nucleotides not matched to a gene: 18. CDR3 protein: CASSLNPRDRRRNNEQFF. CDR3 nucleotide sequence: TGTGCCAGCAGTCTAAACCCCCGGGACAGACGGCGCAACAATGAGCAGTTCTTC.

The J gene is TRBJ2-7, the V gene TRBV29-1; D gene unclear. Germline V gene lookup returns CDR1 SQVTM and CDR2 ANQGSEA. The CDR3 length is 13 residues. Trimming pared 5 bases from V and 1 base from J, leaving 12 bases between. Here the CDR3 reads CSVLNILSYEQYF. DNA for the CDR3: TGCAGCGTTCTCAATATATTATCCTACGAGCAGTACTTC.

The chain employs TRBV7-9 and TRBJ2-1; 9 bases agree with TRBD1. V trimming: 1 base; J trimming: 5 bases; junction bases outside the gene matches: 12. CDR1 and CDR2 from the germline V gene are SEHNR and FQNEAQ (reference sequence). This CDR3 is 18 amino acids long. The CDR3 spells CASSLDRSVRTGDNEQFF. CDR3 DNA: TGTGCCAGCAGCTTAGATAGGTCGGTGCGGACAGGGGACAATGAGCAGTTCTTC.

The V call is TRBV19, the J call TRBJ2-7, with D tentatively TRBD1 or TRBD2 (5 bases each). Germline assignment: CDR1 LNHDA and CDR2 SQIVND (reference sequence). Trimming took 3 bases from V and 0 from J, leaving 9 bases between them. The CDR3 is made up of 14 amino acids. CDR3 DNA: TGTGCCAGTAGTATCGTCGGGGCCTCCTACGAGCAGTACTTC. Translating gives CASSIVGASYEQYF.

This clone occurred a few times. The chain carries TRBV2 and TRBJ1-1; D gene uncertain. The CDR3 covers 15 residues. The V end was cut by 4 bases, the J end by 2 bases, with 14 bases between. Germline V gene sequence: CDR1 SNHLY, CDR2 FYNNEI. In nucleotides, the CDR3 is TGTGCCAGCAGTGTAAGTAGCAGCGCAAACACTGAAGCTTTCTTT. It is translated as CASSVSSSANTEAFF.

The chain has TRBV27 and TRBJ2-1, with D perhaps matching TRBD2 (6 bases). V lost 3 bases and J lost 5, with 14 bases in between. CDR1 is MNHEY, CDR2 SMNVEV, per germline (reference sequence). The CDR3 runs 15 residues. Here the CDR3 reads CASSFYRRRDNEQFF. CDR3 coding DNA: TGTGCCAGCAGTTTCTACCGCCGGAGGGACAATGAGCAGTTCTTC.

This chain uses TRBV4-3 with TRBJ2-7; TRBD2 might be the D (5 bases). CDR3 length: 15 residues. Germline lookup yields CDR1 LGHNA and CDR2 YSLEER. Trimming took 4 bases from V and 2 from J, leaving 15 bases between them. CDR3 sequence reads: CASSRDREKAYEQYF. Here the CDR3 DNA reads TGCGCCAGCAGCCGAGACCGGGAAAAAGCCTACGAGCAGTACTTC.

The rearrangement links TRBV5-4 to TRBJ2-7; maybe TRBD2 (6 bases). CDR1 and CDR2 from the germline V gene are SGHNT and YYREEE (reference sequence). The CDR3 consists of 15 residues. V lost 0 bases, J lost 0 bases, and 10 bases lay in between. The CDR3 protein is CASSLVGGSSYEQYF. The CDR3 DNA reads TGTGCCAGCAGCTTGGTGGGGGGTAGCTCCTACGAGCAGTACTTC.

The chain links TRBV9 to TRBJ2-1; TRBD2 matches 11 bases. The junction had 6 bases not matched to a gene; V was cut back by 4 bases and J by 6 bases. The CDR3 covers 15 residues. CDR1 SGDLS and CDR2 YYNGEE come from the germline V gene. The CDR3 loop reads CASSPGLAGLNEQFF. The CDR3, as DNA: TGTGCCAGCAGCCCCGGACTAGCGGGTCTCAATGAGCAGTTCTTC.

This chain links TRBV14 with TRBJ1-1; 9 bases match TRBD1. Germline CDR1 SGHDN, CDR2 FVKESK. V dropped 4 bases and J dropped 4; count of bases not matched to a gene: 7. The CDR3 has 15 amino acids. This chain's CDR3 is CASSPIGQGSTEAFF. Here the CDR3 DNA reads TGTGCCAGCAGCCCCATAGGACAGGGGAGCACTGAAGCTTTCTTT.

This clone has only one observation. The chain couples TRBV5-5 to TRBJ1-2, with D unclear. Trimming took 0 bases from V and 4 from J, leaving 7 bases between them. The germline CDR1 and CDR2 sequences are SGHKS and YYEKEE (reference sequence). This CDR3 contains 13 residues. CDR3 region: CASSLALGYGYTF. The CDR3 DNA is TGTGCCAGCAGCTTGGCGCTTGGCTATGGCTACACCTTC.

The chain recombines TRBV6-5 with TRBJ2-5, with D maybe TRBD1 (5 bases). The CDR3 has 13 amino acids. V was trimmed by 6 bases and J by 4 bases, leaving 12 bases between them. Germline V gives CDR1 MNHEY, CDR2 SVGAGI. CDR3 sequence (DNA): TGTGCCAGCAGCGACCTTGGGGCAGAGACCCAGTACTTC. It yields the protein CASSDLGAETQYF.

The chain carries TRBV7-9 and TRBJ1-6; unclear D gene. Germline assignment: CDR1 SEHNR and CDR2 FQNEAQ (reference sequence). This CDR3 has 13 amino acids. V was shortened by 1 base and J by 9 bases, with 7 bases between the two germline ends. In DNA form, the CDR3 reads TGTGCCAGCAGCTTAGATTGGGGTTCACCCCTCCACTTT. Amino acids: CASSLDWGSPLHF.

In DNA, the CDR3 is TGTGCCAGCTCAGCGCAGGACAGGGATTATGGCTACACCTTC. It is translated as CASSAQDRDYGYTF. V usage is TRBV18 and J usage is TRBJ1-2; 8 bases map to TRBD1. Germline assignment: CDR1 KGHSH and CDR2 LQKENI. The CDR3 sequence is 14 residues long. V was pared by 5 bases and J by 5 bases, with 7 bases of the junction left unmatched.

The V call is TRBV7-9, the J call TRBJ2-1; TRBD1 matches 8 bases. CDR1 and CDR2 (germline): SEHNR, FQNEAQ (reference sequence). J gave up 5 bases and V 5 bases, and 8 bases lay outside the gene matches. The CDR3 is 15 residues long. In DNA form, the CDR3 reads TGTGCCAGCAGCCCGGCCCGGACAGGGCACAATGAGCAGTTCTTC. This encodes CASSPARTGHNEQFF.

The chain has TRBV29-1 and TRBJ2-6; maybe TRBD1 (6 bases). Between the trimmed V and J ends, which lost 4 bases and 4 bases, there was a span of 14 bases. CDR1 is SQVTM, CDR2 ANQGSEA, per germline. CDR3 size: 15 residues. Written as DNA, the CDR3 is TGCAGCGTTGGGCAGGGGCAAGCCGGGGCCAACGTCCTGACTTTC. Residues: CSVGQGQAGANVLTF.

The CDR3 region is CASSHTNQPQHF. The DNA for the CDR3 is TGTGCCAGCAGCCATACCAATCAGCCCCAGCATTTT. V gene TRBV7-9 combines with J gene TRBJ1-5; D gene unclear. V was clipped by 5 bases and J by 3 bases, with 5 bases between them. This CDR3 region has 12 residues. CDR1 is SEHNR, CDR2 FQNEAQ, per germline (reference sequence).

The chain employs TRBV7-2 and TRBJ2-7; 9 nucleotides agree with TRBD2. Germline assignment: CDR1 SGHTA and CDR2 FQGNSA. The CDR3 has 15 residues. Trimming cost V 3 bases and J 4 bases; bases outside gene matches: 7. The CDR3 nucleotides are TGTGCCAGCAGCTTCGCTTCTAGCGGGAATTACGAGCAGTACTTC. It yields the protein CASSFASSGNYEQYF.

This clone turned up a few times. The chain employs TRBV2 and TRBJ1-2, with unresolved D. Per germline, CDR1 SNHLY and CDR2 FYNNEI. V was cut by 4 bases and J by 8 bases, with 11 bases left in between. CDR3 size: 12 residues. Here the CDR3 reads CASSVLYWGYTF. Written as DNA, the CDR3 is TGTGCCAGCAGTGTCTTATACTGGGGCTACACCTTC.

The chain employs TRBV29-1 and TRBJ1-5; TRBD1 is a possible D gene (5 bases). The CDR3 covers 14 residues. CDR1 and CDR2 from the germline V gene are SQVTM and ANQGSEA. V dropped 6 bases and J dropped 7 bases, with 19 bases sitting between them. The CDR3 is CSVRPGPEGQPQHF. CDR3 coding DNA: TGCAGCGTACGACCGGGACCCGAGGGCCAGCCCCAGCATTTT. Supplemented by reference TRBV29-1 and TRBJ1-5, the full variable domain reads SAVISQKPSRDICQRGTSLTIQCQVDSQVTMMFWYRQQPGQSLTLIATANQGSEATYESGFVIDKFPISRPNLTFSTLTVSNMSPEDSSIYLCSVRPGPEGQPQHFGDGTRLSIL.

As DNA, the CDR3 is TGTGCCAGCAGCGTACAGGGGGCCTACAATGAGCAGTTCTTC. Encoded protein: CASSVQGAYNEQFF. V usage is TRBV9 and J usage is TRBJ2-1; TRBD1 aligns across 7 bases. Germline V gives CDR1 SGDLS, CDR2 YYNGEE. The trim removed 1 base at V and 2 bases at J, leaving 0 bases unmatched. CDR3 size: 14 residues.

The sample holds one count of this clone. This CDR3 is CASSLGLVLAGGELFF. CDR3 coding DNA: TGTGCCAGCAGCCTGGGGTTGGTCCTCGCCGGCGGGGAGCTGTTTTTT. This rearrangement joins TRBV5-8 to TRBJ2-2; no clear D gene. V was trimmed by 4 bases and J by 7 bases, leaving 20 bases between them. CDR1 and CDR2 from the germline V gene are SGHTS and YDEGEE. The CDR3 is made up of 16 amino acids.

This clone appeared a single time. V is TRBV14 and J is TRBJ2-3; D is undetermined. Looked up from germline, CDR1 is SGHDN and CDR2 is FVKESK. V was clipped by 2 bases and J by 0 bases, with 3 bases between them. The CDR3 is 13 amino acids. The CDR3 spells CASSQQSTDTQYF. The CDR3 DNA reads TGTGCCAGCAGCCAACAGAGCACAGATACGCAGTATTTT.

The CDR3 sequence is CAWSKGQMNTEAFF. CDR3 DNA sequence: TGTGCCTGGAGTAAGGGACAGATGAACACTGAAGCTTTCTTT. This rearrangement joins TRBV30 to TRBJ1-1; 7 bases fit TRBD1. J gave up 0 bases and V 2 bases, and 3 bases lay outside the gene matches. Germline CDR1 is GTSNPN and CDR2 is SVGIG (reference sequence). There are 14 residues in the CDR3.

The V and J genes are TRBV4-2 and TRBJ2-2; TRBD2 agrees at 13 bases. The V gene's germline CDR1 is LGHNA and CDR2 YNFKEQ. The CDR3 contains 18 residues. With V trimmed by 6 bases and J by 1 base, 8 bases remained unmatched. The CDR3 is CASRSGTSGTLNTGELFF. The DNA of the CDR3 is TGTGCCAGCAGGTCCGGGACTAGCGGGACGTTGAACACCGGGGAGCTGTTTTTT.

The rearrangement uses TRBV4-1 and TRBJ2-7; TRBD2 is a possible D gene (6 bases). The CDR3 runs to 17 residues. Germline V gene lookup returns CDR1 MGHRA and CDR2 YSYEKL. V lost 0 bases, J lost 3 bases, and 18 bases lay in between. The CDR3 coding sequence is TGCGCCAGCAGCCAAGAGGGTGGAGGTACAGCGGGCTACGAGCAGTACTTC. Protein: CASSQEGGGTAGYEQYF.

The CDR3 nucleotides are TGTGCCAGCAGCTATAGCTCCTACGAGCAGTACTTC. This codes for CASSYSSYEQYF. The chain uses TRBV5-6 and TRBJ2-7; D is unresolved. The CDR3 spans 12 residues. Trimming removed 3 bases from V and 0 bases from J, with 4 bases in between. Per the germline V gene, CDR1 is SGHDT and CDR2 is YYEEEE.

This clone showed up just once. The rearrangement joins TRBV7-6 to TRBJ2-5, with 7 bases matching TRBD1. The CDR3 consists of 16 residues. The J segment lost 3 bases and the V segment lost 5 bases, leaving 12 bases of the junction unmatched. The V gene's germline CDR1 is SGHVS and CDR2 FNYEAQ. In nucleotides, the CDR3 is TGTGCCAGCAGCCTGACCCCTAGACAGGGTGAAGAGACCCAGTACTTC. Translated: CASSLTPRQGEETQYF.